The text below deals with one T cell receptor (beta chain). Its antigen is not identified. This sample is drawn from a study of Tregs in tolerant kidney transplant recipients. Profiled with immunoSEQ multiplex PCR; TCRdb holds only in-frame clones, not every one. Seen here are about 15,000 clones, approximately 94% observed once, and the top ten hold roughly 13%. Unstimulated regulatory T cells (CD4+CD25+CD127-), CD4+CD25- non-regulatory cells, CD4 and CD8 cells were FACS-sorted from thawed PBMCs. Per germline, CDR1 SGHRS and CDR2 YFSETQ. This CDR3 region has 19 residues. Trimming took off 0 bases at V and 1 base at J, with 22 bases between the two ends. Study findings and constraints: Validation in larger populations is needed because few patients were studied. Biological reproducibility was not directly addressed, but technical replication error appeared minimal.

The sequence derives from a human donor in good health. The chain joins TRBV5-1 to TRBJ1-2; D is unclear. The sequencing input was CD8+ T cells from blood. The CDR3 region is CASSLDPSAAAAINYGYTF. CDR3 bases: TGCGCCAGCAGCTTGGATCCATCTGCGGCAGCCGCGATTAACTATGGCTACACCTTC.